This entry concerns a single T cell receptor beta chain. The data originate from a study of blood T cell repertoires in COVID-19. The wider study: The study drew acute and convalescent COVID-19 samples from the United States, Italy and Spain.

TCRdb's table, derived via immunoSEQ multiplex PCR, lists solely in-frame clones and lacks some. The table includes 190,000 or so clones, nearly 90% detected once. CDR3 length: 15 amino acids. V was pared by 7 bases and J by 2 bases, with 8 bases of the junction left unmatched. Germline CDR1 is MNHEY and CDR2 is SMNVEV (reference sequence). Sequencing was performed on peripheral blood. This TCR was recovered from a man in his forties or fifties with acute or convalescent COVID-19. The V and J genes are TRBV27 and TRBJ2-3, with 8 nucleotides matching TRBD1. The CDR3 loop is CASNVDRVYTDTQYF. The CDR3 DNA reads TGTGCCAGCAACGTGGACAGGGTATACACAGATACGCAGTATTTT.